This T cell receptor beta chain was captured by sequencing in a study of blood T cell repertoires in COVID-19. At the level of the study: PBMCs, B-cell-depleted T cells, or T cells provided the cDNA or gDNA that made up the material.

The CDR3 is made up of 13 amino acids. From germline, CDR1 is SGHDT and CDR2 YYEEEE. Trimming cost V 2 bases and J 4 bases, with 10 bases left between them. The method was immunoSEQ multiplex PCR; TCRdb's version includes in-frame clones alone and lacks a portion of them. The data show about 440,000 clones, with 90% seen just once and 0.6% to 0.7% held by the top ten. The material sequenced was PBMCs or T cells enriched from blood (not recorded which). The TCR sequence derives from a man younger than 30 who had recovered from COVID-19. The chain employs TRBV5-6 and TRBJ2-7; no clear D gene. CDR3 sequence: CASSLYDGYEQYF. For the CDR3, the DNA is TGTGCCAGCAGCTTATACGACGGGTACGAGCAGTACTTC.